One and the same sample provided the 27 T cell receptor beta chains below, sequenced in a study of identical twins. TCRdb analysed the 5' RACE reads with MiXCR anew, one entry per CDR3 protein. Of 420,000 or so distinct CDR3 sequences in the sample, under 20% were seen once. Material: naive T cells sorted from blood. The receptors were sampled from a man aged 45-60 years in good health.

This clonotype was seen many times. The chain recombines TRBV6-2 or TRBV6-3 with TRBJ1-5, with D possibly matching TRBD1 (5 bases). The CDR3 is 16 amino acids. CDR1 and CDR2 (germline): MNHEY, SVGEGT. Trimming removed 2 bases at V and 1 base at J, with 12 bases between. CDR3 in amino acids: CASSYGRAVSNQPQHF. The CDR3, as DNA: TGTGCCAGCAGTTACGGCAGGGCAGTGAGCAATCAGCCCCAGCATTTT.

This clonotype was recorded a few times. This CDR3 reads CASSQEGGLTNMNTEAFF. The CDR3 DNA reads as TGCGCCAGCAGCCAAGAAGGAGGTCTAACTAACATGAACACTGAAGCTTTCTTT. This chain uses TRBV4-1 with TRBJ1-1; D ambiguous. V was pared by 0 bases and J by 0 bases, with 17 bases between. In germline, CDR1 is MGHRA, CDR2 YSYEKL. This CDR3 contains 18 residues.

The genes are TRBV5-1 and TRBJ1-1, with D uncertain. CDR3 length equals 13 residues. The germline CDR1 and CDR2 sequences are SGHRS and YFSETQ. The ends were cut back, 4 bases at V and 1 base at J, with 8 bases in the middle. The CDR3 sequence: CASSEGTNTEAFF. The CDR3 DNA is TGCGCCAGCAGCGAGGGAACGAACACTGAAGCTTTCTTT.

This chain joins TRBV7-2 and TRBJ2-1; D might be TRBD2 (6 bases). V lost 4 bases to trimming and J lost 5 bases, with 12 bases between them. CDR3 length: 14 residues. Germline-derived CDR1 and CDR2 are SGHTA and FQGNSA. CDR3 sequence (DNA): TGTGCCAGCAGCTCCAGCGGGCCAAACAATGAGCAGTTCTTC. Residues: CASSSSGPNNEQFF.

V usage is TRBV10-3 and J usage is TRBJ1-5; 8 bases line up with TRBD1. The germline CDR1 and CDR2 sequences are ENHRY and SYGVKD. CDR3 size: 14 residues. Losses at the gene ends were 4 bases for V and 7 bases for J; bases not matched to a gene: 6. CDR3 region: CAISVGQVEQPQHF. The CDR3 DNA follows: TGTGCCATCAGTGTGGGACAGGTGGAACAGCCCCAGCATTTT.

This clonotype was seen repeatedly, ten times or more. This chain connects TRBV4-3 to TRBJ2-5; tentatively, D is TRBD1 (6 bases). The CDR3 contains 15 residues. The ends were cut back, 0 bases at V and 2 bases at J, with 10 bases in the middle. In germline, CDR1 is LGHNA, CDR2 YSLEER. In nucleotides, the CDR3 is TGCGCCAGCAGCCAAGAGGGTGGACAGCAAGAGACCCAGTACTTC. It translates to CASSQEGGQQETQYF.

This clonotype was counted between two and nine times. This chain joins TRBV9 and TRBJ2-7, with D hard to call. The V gene's germline CDR1 is SGDLS and CDR2 YYNGEE. V gave up 4 bases and J gave up 0 bases, with 11 bases separating them. CDR3 length: 14 residues. The CDR3 coding sequence is TGTGCCAGCAGCCCGAGCATGGCCTCCTACGAGCAGTACTTC. Protein sequence: CASSPSMASYEQYF. Variable domain in full (rest from reference TRBV9 and TRBJ2-7): DSGVTQTPKHLITATGQRVTLRCSPRSGDLSVYWYQQSLDQGLQFLIQYYNGEERAKGNILERFSAQQFPDLHSELNLSSLELGDSALYFCASSPSMASYEQYFGPGTRLTVT.

The V call is TRBV20-1, the J call TRBJ2-1, with a weak D call TRBD2 (6 bases). Germline loops: CDR1 DFQATT, CDR2 SNEGSKA (reference sequence). CDR3 length: 12 residues. CDR3 nucleotide sequence: TGCAGATTCGCGACTAGCTACAATGAGCAGTTCTTC. It yields the protein CRFATSYNEQFF.

Only a few counts were recorded for this clonotype. The chain is built from TRBV4-1 and TRBJ1-3; D not certain. Germline lookup yields CDR1 MGHRA and CDR2 YSYEKL. This CDR3 is built from 15 residues. Trimming took 1 base from V and 0 from J, leaving 7 bases between them. Here the CDR3 DNA reads TGCGCCAGCAGCCAAGGCCTCCTCTCTGGAAACACCATATATTTT. The encoded protein is CASSQGLLSGNTIYF.

This clonotype was counted at least ten times. The chain uses TRBV20-1 and TRBJ2-1; D remains ambiguous. V was pared by 4 bases and J by 0 bases, with 13 bases between. Germline V gene sequence: CDR1 DFQATT, CDR2 SNEGSKA (reference sequence). The CDR3 has 15 amino acids. CDR3 residues: CSATKDPSSYNEQFF. The DNA for the CDR3 is TGCAGTGCTACAAAGGACCCTAGCTCCTACAATGAGCAGTTCTTC.

J is TRBJ2-5 and V is TRBV10-3; tentative D call: TRBD1 (5 bases). The V end was cut by 8 bases, the J end by 4 bases, with 20 bases between. Germline V CDR1 and CDR2: ENHRY, SYGVKD. The CDR3 sequence is 15 residues long. The CDR3 sequence is CAIAIQDGSTETQYF. DNA for the CDR3: TGTGCCATCGCAATACAGGACGGCTCGACAGAGACCCAGTACTTC.

This clonotype was found many times. The chain carries TRBV14 and TRBJ1-4, with D possibly matching TRBD1 (5 bases). CDR1 and CDR2 (germline): SGHDN, FVKESK. Trimming left V 0 bases short and J 0 bases short, with 17 bases between. There are 19 residues in the CDR3. DNA of the CDR3: TGTGCCAGCAGCCAAGAAACGGCAGACAGCTTCTCAACTAATGAAAAACTGTTTTTT. Translation: CASSQETADSFSTNEKLFF.

The J gene is TRBJ2-5, the V gene TRBV7-9; the D is unclear. CDR1 is SEHNR, CDR2 FQNEAQ, per germline (reference sequence). This CDR3 comprises 15 residues. The germline V and J ends were trimmed by 5 bases and 0 bases, with 13 bases remaining between them. CDR3 sequence (DNA): TGTGCCAGCAGCCAAGTGACACAAAACCAAGAGACCCAGTACTTC. This encodes CASSQVTQNQETQYF.

The chain recombines TRBV11-2 with TRBJ2-5, with 9 bases that match TRBD1. The CDR3 contains 17 residues. V lost 5 bases and J lost 4; bases outside the gene matches: 14. The germline V gene encodes CDR1 SGHAT and CDR2 FQNNGV. CDR3 DNA: TGTGCCAGCAGCATAACTGTGGGACAGGGTCGTGGAGAGACCCAGTACTTC. Protein sequence: CASSITVGQGRGETQYF.

This clonotype occurred a few times. This sequence joins TRBV5-1 and TRBJ2-7, with no clear D. This CDR3 comprises 13 residues. The V gene lost 3 bases and the J gene lost 3 bases, with 10 bases spanning the gap. Germline lookup yields CDR1 SGHRS and CDR2 YFSETQ. CDR3 DNA: TGCGCCAGCAGCTGGACGGCGAGCTACGAGCAGTACTTC. It yields the protein CASSWTASYEQYF.

The table lists this clonotype with many counts. The chain recombines TRBV12-3 or TRBV12-4 with TRBJ2-2; D is unclear. The CDR3 sequence is 12 residues long. V shed 2 bases and J shed 6 bases, with 4 bases lying between them. Here the CDR3 DNA reads TGTGCCAGCAGTTTATGGGCCGGGGAGCTGTTTTTT. This sequence encodes CASSLWAGELFF.

This clonotype was found many times. This sequence joins TRBV6-5 and TRBJ2-1; 8 nucleotides align to TRBD2. The CDR3 is 12 residues long. After removal of 4 bases from V and 12 bases from J, the junction contained 5 bases not matched to a gene. Germline V gene sequence: CDR1 MNHEY, CDR2 SVGAGI. The CDR3 coding sequence is TGTGCCAGCAGTTCCCCGGGACTAGTGCAGTTCTTC. It specifies CASSSPGLVQFF.

There are many counts of this clonotype. V is TRBV20-1 and J is TRBJ2-1, with 14 bases identical to TRBD2. V was pared by 6 bases and J by 8 bases, with 6 bases of the junction left unmatched. The CDR3 runs to 14 residues. CDR1 is DFQATT and CDR2 is SNEGSKA in the germline V gene (reference sequence). The CDR3 DNA reads as TGCAGTGCCAGGGGGACTAGCGGGAGCTATGAGCAGTTCTTC. It encodes CSARGTSGSYEQFF.

V gene TRBV23-1 combines with J gene TRBJ2-7, with 7 bases aligning to TRBD2. TRBV23-1 is flagged as an ORF with uncertain function. The V and J ends lost 0 bases and 1 base, in that order; junction bases with no gene match: 6. The CDR3 spans 16 residues. The CDR3 coding sequence is TGCGCCAGCAGTCAATCTGGGGAGGGACGTTCCTACGAGCAGTACTTC. It yields the protein CASSQSGEGRSYEQYF.

The table lists this clonotype with a few counts. CDR3 sequence (DNA): TGTGCCAGCAGCGGTAGGCAGGGGACCTATGGCTACACCTTC. Amino acid sequence: CASSGRQGTYGYTF. The chain couples TRBV7-8 to TRBJ1-2; possibly TRBD1 for D (6 bases). Trimming shortened V by 5 bases and J by 4 bases, and 14 bases separated the two germline ends. The V gene's germline CDR1 is SGHVS and CDR2 FQNEAQ. This CDR3 has 14 amino acids.

Ten or more counts support this clonotype. This chain connects TRBV29-1 to TRBJ2-1, with 8 nucleotides matching TRBD2. From germline, CDR1 is SQVTM and CDR2 ANQGSEA. CDR3 size: 13 residues. V dropped 6 bases and J dropped 12; count of bases not matched to a gene: 13. CDR3 DNA sequence: TGCAGCGTGGACGGACTAGCAGCCTCGGGGCAGTTCTTC. Translation: CSVDGLAASGQFF.

This clonotype has just a few counts. The chain uses TRBV18 and TRBJ2-1; TRBD2 matches 10 bases. This CDR3 comprises 16 residues. The V gene end was trimmed by 2 bases and the J gene end by 3 bases; junction bases not matched to a gene: 4. In germline, CDR1 is KGHSH, CDR2 LQKENI. The DNA of the CDR3 is TGTGCCAGCTCACCAAGTGTAGCGGGGGGCTACAATGAGCAGTTCTTC. Encoded protein: CASSPSVAGGYNEQFF.

This clonotype has just one count. V usage is TRBV2 and J usage is TRBJ2-5; tentatively, D is TRBD2 (5 bases). Per germline, CDR1 SNHLY and CDR2 FYNNEI. V lost 4 bases, J lost 2 bases, and 8 bases lay in between. The CDR3 has 13 amino acids. The CDR3 spells CASSGGRQETQYF. CDR3 nucleotides: TGTGCCAGCAGTGGAGGGCGGCAAGAGACCCAGTACTTC.

This clonotype was recorded at least ten times. The chain links TRBV7-2 to TRBJ2-2; D gene ambiguous. Germline CDR1 reads SGHTA; CDR2 reads FQGNSA. Trimming took 0 bases from V and 0 from J, leaving 11 bases between them. CDR3 length: 17 amino acids. CDR3 residues: CASSLALYRANTGELFF. As DNA, the CDR3 is TGTGCCAGCAGCTTAGCCCTGTACCGGGCGAACACCGGGGAGCTGTTTTTT. The whole variable domain, remainder taken from reference TRBV7-2 and TRBJ2-2, is GAGVSQSPSNKVTEKGKDVELRCDPISGHTALYWYRQSLGQGLEFLIYFQGNSAPDKSGLPSDRFSAERTGGSVSTLTIQRTQQEDSAVYLCASSLALYRANTGELFFGEGSRLTVL.

The chain has TRBV12-3 or TRBV12-4 and TRBJ1-4; D unclear. The CDR3 runs 14 residues. The V and J ends lost 5 bases and 10 bases respectively, with 17 bases between them. The CDR3 DNA reads TGTGCCAGCAGTCCATTTGAAGATACTGGAAAACTGTTTTTT. Amino acid sequence: CASSPFEDTGKLFF.

This clonotype has a count of ten or more. The chain is built from TRBV11-2 and TRBJ2-1; weak D call: TRBD2 (6 bases). V shed 4 bases and J shed 10 bases, with 11 bases lying between them. The germline CDR1 and CDR2 sequences are SGHAT and FQNNGV. The CDR3 is made up of 12 amino acids. CDR3 sequence reads: CASSSSGGEQFF. The DNA of the CDR3 is TGTGCCAGCAGCTCCTCTGGGGGGGAGCAGTTCTTC.

The chain recombines TRBV29-1 with TRBJ1-1; the match to TRBD1 covers 10 bases. Losses at the gene ends were 3 bases for V and 5 bases for J; bases not matched to a gene: 9. The CDR3 is 15 residues long. The germline CDR1 and CDR2 sequences are SQVTM and ANQGSEA. The CDR3 DNA reads as TGCAGCGTTGAGACAGGGGGCCGAATCTTTACTGAAGCTTTCTTT. This sequence encodes CSVETGGRIFTEAFF.